These 27 T cell receptor beta chains originate from one sample sequenced in a study of monozygotic twins with inflammatory bowel disease. TCRdb reworked the 5' RACE reads into one entry per CDR3 protein, no DNA. This sample's table has approximately 400,000 distinct CDR3 sequences. The sequencing input was blood. The receptors derive from a human donor with ulcerative colitis or Crohn's disease, or a healthy co-twin of an affected twin (not recorded which).

The gene calls are TRBV7-2 and TRBJ1-3; there is no DNA to check the TCRdb D call of TRBD1. The CDR3 runs to 19 residues. Germline CDR1 is SGHTA and CDR2 is FQGNSA. The CDR3 region is CASSLAVVTGGLSGNTIYF.

V gene TRBV7-2 combines with J gene TRBJ2-1; the TCRdb D gene call, TRBD2, has no DNA to confirm it. The CDR3 contains 16 residues. The germline gives CDR1 SGHTA, CDR2 FQGNSA. The CDR3 loop reads CASSHSHIGLAGEQFF.

This chain connects TRBV20-1 to TRBJ1-1. This CDR3 contains 13 residues. Germline loops: CDR1 DFQATT, CDR2 SNEGSKA (reference sequence). CDR3 residues: CSARFGVNTEAFF.

V usage is TRBV29-1 and J usage is TRBJ2-5; TCRdb gives TRBD1 as the D gene, but with no DNA this cannot be confirmed. Germline lookup yields CDR1 SQVTM and CDR2 ANQGSEA. The CDR3 runs to 15 residues. The CDR3 is CSATGYREAPETQYF.

The chain links TRBV5-1 to TRBJ1-1; TCRdb selects TRBD1, and the lack of DNA leaves this call unchecked. The length of the CDR3 is 14 residues. Germline CDR1 SGHRS, CDR2 YFSETQ. The CDR3 loop is CASSLSGKSAEAFF. The full variable domain, in which reference TRBV5-1 and TRBJ1-1 provide the parts outside the CDR3, is KAGVTQTPRYLIKTRGQQVTLSCSPISGHRSVSWYQQTPGQGLQFLFEYFSETQRNKGNFPGRFSGRQFSNSRSEMNVSTLELGDSALYLCASSLSGKSAEAFFGQGTRLTVV.

The V and J genes are TRBV5-1 and TRBJ2-3; TCRdb names TRBD1, which stays unverified in the absence of DNA. This CDR3 region has 15 residues. CDR1 and CDR2 from the germline V gene are SGHRS and YFSETQ. The CDR3 here is CASSLIQAQIHTQYF.

This chain connects TRBV7-9 to TRBJ1-1; no DNA is available, so the TRBD1 call from TCRdb remains unchecked. The CDR3 is 15 residues long. CDR1 is SEHNR, CDR2 FQNEAQ, per germline (reference sequence). CDR3 sequence reads: CASSLGTGVITEAFF.

The V and J genes are TRBV7-9 and TRBJ1-1. Germline V lookup: CDR1 SEHNR, CDR2 FQNEAQ (reference sequence). The CDR3 covers 14 residues. CDR3 protein: CASSLAGLKGEAFF. Variable domain in full (rest from reference TRBV7-9 and TRBJ1-1): DTGVSQNPRHKITKRGQNVTFRCDPISEHNRLYWYRQTLGQGPEFLTYFQNEAQLEKSRLLSDRFSAERPKGSFSTLEIQRTEQGDSAMYLCASSLAGLKGEAFFGQGTRLTVV.

The chain combines TRBV5-1 with TRBJ2-2. CDR1 is SGHRS, CDR2 YFSETQ, per germline. The CDR3 sequence is 15 residues long. The CDR3 loop reads CASSPNSKPTGELFF. Full variable domain (outside the CDR3, taken from reference TRBV5-1 and TRBJ2-2): KAGVTQTPRYLIKTRGQQVTLSCSPISGHRSVSWYQQTPGQGLQFLFEYFSETQRNKGNFPGRFSGRQFSNSRSEMNVSTLELGDSALYLCASSPNSKPTGELFFGEGSRLTVL.

The chain couples TRBV19 to TRBJ1-5; TCRdb returns TRBD1, unconfirmable since there is no DNA. The V gene's germline CDR1 is LNHDA and CDR2 SQIVND (reference sequence). There are 16 residues in the CDR3. CDR3 sequence: CASSPLLGQGSQPQHF.

V is TRBV6-1 and J is TRBJ1-4; TCRdb selects TRBD1, and the lack of DNA leaves this call unchecked. Germline V gives CDR1 MNHNS, CDR2 SASEGT. This CDR3 is built from 13 residues. CDR3: CASIDRGSIKLFF.

The chain is built from TRBV20-1 and TRBJ2-7; without DNA, the TCRdb call of TRBD1 cannot be checked. The CDR3 runs 14 residues. Germline V gene lookup returns CDR1 DFQATT and CDR2 SNEGSKA (reference sequence). CDR3 protein: CSARVGQGPYEQYF.

The gene calls are TRBV12-3 or TRBV12-4 and TRBJ1-4; TCRdb designates TRBD1, a call that cannot be tested without DNA. The CDR3 sequence is 14 residues long. The CDR3 loop is CASRKDRPNEKLFF.

This sequence joins TRBV3-1 and TRBJ1-2; there is no DNA to check the TCRdb D call of TRBD1. CDR3 length: 16 amino acids. Germline V gene lookup returns CDR1 LGHDT and CDR2 YNNKEL (reference sequence). This chain's CDR3 is CASSQGIGQGARGYTF.

The rearrangement joins TRBV20-1 to TRBJ2-4. In germline, CDR1 is DFQATT, CDR2 SNEGSKA (reference sequence). The CDR3 has 14 amino acids. CDR3 sequence reads: CSAREGSVKNIQYF.

The chain carries TRBV6-1 and TRBJ1-3. The CDR3 loop spans 12 amino acids. The germline gives CDR1 MNHNS, CDR2 SASEGT. CDR3: CASIGDKLNIYF.

This chain links TRBV27 with TRBJ2-3. Per germline, CDR1 MNHEY and CDR2 SMNVEV (reference sequence). The CDR3 is 16 residues long. The CDR3 protein is CASSLRPARVTDTQYF.

CDR3 in amino acids: CASSLGQFQETQYF. The genes are TRBV27 and TRBJ2-5. The CDR3 runs to 14 residues. Looked up from germline, CDR1 is MNHEY and CDR2 is SMNVEV (reference sequence).

The chain couples TRBV7-2 to TRBJ1-1. Germline CDR1 and CDR2: SGHTA and FQGNSA. The CDR3 is made up of 13 amino acids. CDR3 protein: CASSLKWNTEAFF.

V and J are TRBV5-4 and TRBJ1-5. There are 14 residues in the CDR3. The germline V gene encodes CDR1 SGHNT and CDR2 YYREEE (reference sequence). CDR3 residues: CASSFEPSNQPQHF.

The chain is built from TRBV12-3 or TRBV12-4 and TRBJ2-2; with no DNA, the TCRdb D assignment of TRBD2 cannot be verified. The CDR3 is 14 amino acids. CDR3 region: CASSGRTSTGELFF.

The J gene is TRBJ1-2, the V gene TRBV6-1. Germline V gene sequence: CDR1 MNHNS, CDR2 SASEGT. CDR3 length equals 15 residues. CDR3 sequence: CASSPSAGGYYGYTF.

The chain joins TRBV2 to TRBJ1-4. CDR1 is SNHLY and CDR2 is FYNNEI in the germline V gene. The CDR3 has 12 residues. The CDR3 loop is CASSERDGKLFF.

The chain employs TRBV10-3 and TRBJ2-2; TCRdb lists TRBD2, though no DNA is available to test this call. Germline V gene lookup returns CDR1 ENHRY and CDR2 SYGVKD. The CDR3 has 16 amino acids. CDR3: CAISRASGSNGGELFF.

The chain joins TRBV12-3 or TRBV12-4 to TRBJ1-5; TCRdb returns TRBD1, unconfirmable since there is no DNA. There are 15 residues in the CDR3. The CDR3: CASRPGTGEVQPQHF.

The chain combines TRBV4-3 with TRBJ1-1; TCRdb reports TRBD1, a call that lacks DNA to check it against. From germline, CDR1 is LGHNA and CDR2 YSLEER. The CDR3 contains 15 residues. CDR3 in amino acids: CASSQEGRGDTEAFF.

The genes are TRBV24-1 and TRBJ2-5; lacking DNA, the TRBD1 call made by TCRdb goes unchecked. CDR3 size: 14 residues. Germline CDR1 KGHDR, CDR2 SFDVKD. The CDR3 loop reads CATSAVGVGETQYF.